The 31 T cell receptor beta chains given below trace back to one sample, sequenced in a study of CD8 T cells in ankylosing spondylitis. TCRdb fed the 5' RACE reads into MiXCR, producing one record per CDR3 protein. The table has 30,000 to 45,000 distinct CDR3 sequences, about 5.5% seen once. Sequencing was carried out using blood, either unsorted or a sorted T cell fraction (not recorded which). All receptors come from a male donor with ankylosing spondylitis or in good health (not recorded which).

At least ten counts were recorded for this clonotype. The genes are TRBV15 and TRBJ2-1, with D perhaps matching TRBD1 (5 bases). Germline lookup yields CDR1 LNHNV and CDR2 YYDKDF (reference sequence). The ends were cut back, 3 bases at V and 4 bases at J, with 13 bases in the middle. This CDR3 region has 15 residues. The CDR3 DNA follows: TGTGCCACCAGCAGGGCCCAAGGGGCATACAATGAGCAGTTCTTC. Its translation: CATSRAQGAYNEQFF.

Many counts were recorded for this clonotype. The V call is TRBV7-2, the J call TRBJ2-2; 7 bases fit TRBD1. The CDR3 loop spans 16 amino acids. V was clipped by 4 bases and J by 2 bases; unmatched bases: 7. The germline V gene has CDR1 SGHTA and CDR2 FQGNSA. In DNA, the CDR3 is TGTGCCAGCAGCTCCCAGGGGGTTCAAAACACCGGGGAGCTGTTTTTT. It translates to CASSSQGVQNTGELFF.

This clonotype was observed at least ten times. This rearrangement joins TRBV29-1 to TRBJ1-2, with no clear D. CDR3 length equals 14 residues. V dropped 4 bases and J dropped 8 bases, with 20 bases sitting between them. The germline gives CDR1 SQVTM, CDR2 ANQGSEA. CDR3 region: CSVGISSWLGGYTF. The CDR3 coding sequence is TGCAGCGTTGGGATTTCGTCCTGGTTGGGCGGCTACACCTTC. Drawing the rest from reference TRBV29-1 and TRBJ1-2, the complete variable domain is SAVISQKPSRDICQRGTSLTIQCQVDSQVTMMFWYRQQPGQSLTLIATANQGSEATYESGFVIDKFPISRPNLTFSTLTVSNMSPEDSSIYLCSVGISSWLGGYTFGSGTRLTVV.

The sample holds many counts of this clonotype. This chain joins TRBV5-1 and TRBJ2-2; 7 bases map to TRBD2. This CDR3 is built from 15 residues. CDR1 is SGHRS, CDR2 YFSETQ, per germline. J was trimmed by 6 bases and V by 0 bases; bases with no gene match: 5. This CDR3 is CASSLGRGDAGELFF. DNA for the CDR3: TGCGCCAGCAGCTTGGGTCGGGGGGACGCCGGGGAGCTGTTTTTT.

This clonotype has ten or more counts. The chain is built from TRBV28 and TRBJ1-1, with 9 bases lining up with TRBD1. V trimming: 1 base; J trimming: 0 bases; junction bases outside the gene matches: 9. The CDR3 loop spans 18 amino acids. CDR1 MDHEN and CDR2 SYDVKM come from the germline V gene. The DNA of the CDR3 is TGTGCCAGCAGTTTATACGGGACAGGGATAGGCATGAACACTGAAGCTTTCTTT. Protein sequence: CASSLYGTGIGMNTEAFF.

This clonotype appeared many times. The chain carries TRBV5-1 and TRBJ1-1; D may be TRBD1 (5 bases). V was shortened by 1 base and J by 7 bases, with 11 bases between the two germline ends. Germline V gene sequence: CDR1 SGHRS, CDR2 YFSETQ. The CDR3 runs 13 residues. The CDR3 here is CASSLQGLGEAFF. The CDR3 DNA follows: TGCGCCAGCAGCTTGCAGGGTCTAGGTGAAGCTTTCTTT.

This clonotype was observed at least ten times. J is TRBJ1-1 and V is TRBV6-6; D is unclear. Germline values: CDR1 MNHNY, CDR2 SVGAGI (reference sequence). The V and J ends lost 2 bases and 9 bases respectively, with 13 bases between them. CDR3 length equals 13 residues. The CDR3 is CASSYVRDRQAFF. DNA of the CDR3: TGTGCCAGCAGTTACGTAAGGGATCGACAAGCTTTCTTT.

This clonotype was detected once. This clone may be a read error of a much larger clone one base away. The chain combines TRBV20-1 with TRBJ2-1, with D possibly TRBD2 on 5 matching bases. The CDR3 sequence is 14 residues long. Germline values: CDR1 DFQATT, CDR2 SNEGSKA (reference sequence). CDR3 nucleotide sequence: TGCAGTGCTAGAGATCTAGCCCCTTACAATGGGCAGTTCTTC. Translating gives CSARDLAPYNGQFF.

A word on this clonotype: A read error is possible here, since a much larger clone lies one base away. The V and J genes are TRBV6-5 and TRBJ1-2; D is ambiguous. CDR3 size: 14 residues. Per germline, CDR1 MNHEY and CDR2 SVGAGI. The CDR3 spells CANSYSGTNYGYTF. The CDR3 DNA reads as TGTGCCAACAGTTATTCCGGAACTAACTATGGCTACACCTTC.

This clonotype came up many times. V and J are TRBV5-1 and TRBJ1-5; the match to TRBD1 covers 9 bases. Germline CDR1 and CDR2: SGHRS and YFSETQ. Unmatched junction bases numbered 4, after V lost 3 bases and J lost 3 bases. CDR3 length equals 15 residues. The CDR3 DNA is TGCGCCAGCAGCTGGGGACAGGGTGTCAATCAGCCCCAGCATTTT. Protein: CASSWGQGVNQPQHF.

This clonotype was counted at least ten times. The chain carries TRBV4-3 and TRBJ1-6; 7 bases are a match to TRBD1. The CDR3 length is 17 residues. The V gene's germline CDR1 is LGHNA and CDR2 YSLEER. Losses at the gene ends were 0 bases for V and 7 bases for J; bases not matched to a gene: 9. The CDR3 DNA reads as TGCGCCAGCAGCCAAGAAGCATCGGACAGGAGGAATTCACCCCTCCACTTT. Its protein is CASSQEASDRRNSPLHF.

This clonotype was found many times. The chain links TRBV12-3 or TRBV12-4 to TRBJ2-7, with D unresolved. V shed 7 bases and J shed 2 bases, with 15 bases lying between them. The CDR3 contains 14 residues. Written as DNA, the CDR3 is TGTGCCAGCACTAACGGGCTCCCAGCCTACGAGCAGTACTTC. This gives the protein CASTNGLPAYEQYF.

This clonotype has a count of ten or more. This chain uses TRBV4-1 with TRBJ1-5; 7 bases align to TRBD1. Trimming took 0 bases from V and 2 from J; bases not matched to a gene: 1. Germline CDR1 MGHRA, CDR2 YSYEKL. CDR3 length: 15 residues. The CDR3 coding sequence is TGCGCCAGCAGCCAAGAAGGGACAGGCAATCAGCCCCAGCATTTT. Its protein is CASSQEGTGNQPQHF.

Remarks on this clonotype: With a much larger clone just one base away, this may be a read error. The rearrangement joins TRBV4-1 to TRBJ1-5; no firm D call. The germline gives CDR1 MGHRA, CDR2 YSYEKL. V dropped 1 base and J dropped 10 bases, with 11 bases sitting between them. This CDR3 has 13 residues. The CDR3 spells CASSQGTMDPQHF. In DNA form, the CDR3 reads TGCGCCAGCAGCCAAGGCACCATGGATCCCCAGCATTTT.

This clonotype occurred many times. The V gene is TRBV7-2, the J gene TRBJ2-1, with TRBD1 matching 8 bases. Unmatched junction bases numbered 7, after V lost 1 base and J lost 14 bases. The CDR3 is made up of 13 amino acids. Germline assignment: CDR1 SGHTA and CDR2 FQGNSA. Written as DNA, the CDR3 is TGTGCCAGCAGCTTAGGGCATCGACAGGGGAAGTTCTTC. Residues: CASSLGHRQGKFF.

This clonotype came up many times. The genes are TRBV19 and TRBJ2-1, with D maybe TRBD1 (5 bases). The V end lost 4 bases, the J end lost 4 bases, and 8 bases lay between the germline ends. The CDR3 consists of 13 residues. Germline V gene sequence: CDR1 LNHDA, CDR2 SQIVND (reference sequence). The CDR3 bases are TGTGCCAGTAGTACCGACAGTTACAATGAGCAGTTCTTC. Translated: CASSTDSYNEQFF.

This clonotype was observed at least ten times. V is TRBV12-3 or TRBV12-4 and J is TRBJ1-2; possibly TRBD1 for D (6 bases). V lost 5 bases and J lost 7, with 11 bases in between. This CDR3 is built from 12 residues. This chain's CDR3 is CASSEQGGGYTF. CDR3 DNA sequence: TGTGCCAGCAGTGAACAGGGAGGTGGCTACACCTTC.

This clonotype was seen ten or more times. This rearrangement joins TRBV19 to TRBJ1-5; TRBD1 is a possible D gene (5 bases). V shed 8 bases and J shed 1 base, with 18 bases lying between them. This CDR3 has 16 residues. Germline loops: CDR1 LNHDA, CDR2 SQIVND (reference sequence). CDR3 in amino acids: CASRDQGAWSNQPQHF. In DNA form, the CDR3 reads TGTGCCAGTCGAGACCAGGGAGCTTGGAGCAATCAGCCCCAGCATTTT.

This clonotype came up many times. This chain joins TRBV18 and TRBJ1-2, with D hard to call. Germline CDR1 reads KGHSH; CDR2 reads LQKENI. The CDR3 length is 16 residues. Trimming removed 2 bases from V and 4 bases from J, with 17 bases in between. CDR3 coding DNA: TGTGCCAGCTCACCAGGAGACAAACTTCGGGGCTATGGCTACACCTTC. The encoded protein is CASSPGDKLRGYGYTF.

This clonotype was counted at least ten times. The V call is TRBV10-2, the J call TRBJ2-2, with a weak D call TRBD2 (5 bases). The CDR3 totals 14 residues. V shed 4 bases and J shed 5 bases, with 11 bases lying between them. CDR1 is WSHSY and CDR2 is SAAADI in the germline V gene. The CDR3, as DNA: TGCGCCAGCAGTGTAGAGGGTAGAACCGGGGAGCTGTTTTTT. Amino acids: CASSVEGRTGELFF.

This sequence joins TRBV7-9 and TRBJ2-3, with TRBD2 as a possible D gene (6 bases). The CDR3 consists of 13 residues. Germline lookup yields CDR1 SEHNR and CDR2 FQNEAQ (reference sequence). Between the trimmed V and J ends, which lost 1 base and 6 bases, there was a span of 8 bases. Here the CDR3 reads CASSLERGDTQYF. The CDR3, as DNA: TGTGCCAGCAGCTTAGAACGGGGGGATACGCAGTATTTT.

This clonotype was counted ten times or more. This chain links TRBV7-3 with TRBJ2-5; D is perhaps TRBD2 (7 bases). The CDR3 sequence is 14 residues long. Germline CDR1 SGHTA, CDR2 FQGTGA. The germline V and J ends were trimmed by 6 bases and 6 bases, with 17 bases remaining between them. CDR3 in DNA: TGTGCCAGCAGTCGAGGGGGGGGGCTAAAGACCCAGTACTTC. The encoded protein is CASSRGGGLKTQYF. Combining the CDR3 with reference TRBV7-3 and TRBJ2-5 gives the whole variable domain GAGVSQTPSNKVTEKGKYVELRCDPISGHTALYWYRQSLGQGPEFLIYFQGTGAADDSGLPNDRFFAVRPEGSVSTLKIQRTERGDSAVYLCASSRGGGLKTQYFGPGTRLLVL.

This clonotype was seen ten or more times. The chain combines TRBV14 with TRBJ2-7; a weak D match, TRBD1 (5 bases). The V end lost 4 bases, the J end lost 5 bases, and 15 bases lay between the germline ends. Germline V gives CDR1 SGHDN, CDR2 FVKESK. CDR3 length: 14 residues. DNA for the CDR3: TGTGCCAGCAGCCTATTACAGGTATCCCACGAGCAGTACTTC. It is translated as CASSLLQVSHEQYF.

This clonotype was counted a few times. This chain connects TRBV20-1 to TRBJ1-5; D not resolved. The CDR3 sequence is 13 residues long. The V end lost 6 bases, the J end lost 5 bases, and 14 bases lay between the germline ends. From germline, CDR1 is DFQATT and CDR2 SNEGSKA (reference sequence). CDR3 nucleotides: TGCAGTGCGCGAACTAGGGCGGATCAGCCCCAGCATTTT. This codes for CSARTRADQPQHF.

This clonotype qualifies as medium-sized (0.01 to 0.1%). CDR3 sequence: CASSVRGGGNTEAFF. The CDR3 DNA is TGTGCCAGCAGCGTGCGAGGCGGGGGGAACACTGAAGCTTTCTTT. This chain uses TRBV9 with TRBJ1-1; D is perhaps TRBD1 (5 bases). The CDR3 contains 15 residues. Germline V CDR1 and CDR2: SGDLS, YYNGEE. V shed 2 bases and J shed 1 base, with 12 bases lying between them.

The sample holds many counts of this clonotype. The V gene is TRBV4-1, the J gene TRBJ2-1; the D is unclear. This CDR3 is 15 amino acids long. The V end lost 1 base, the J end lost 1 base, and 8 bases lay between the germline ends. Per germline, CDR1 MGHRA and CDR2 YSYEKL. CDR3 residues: CASSQVRVSYNEQFF. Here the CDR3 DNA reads TGCGCCAGCAGCCAAGTCCGGGTTTCCTACAATGAGCAGTTCTTC.

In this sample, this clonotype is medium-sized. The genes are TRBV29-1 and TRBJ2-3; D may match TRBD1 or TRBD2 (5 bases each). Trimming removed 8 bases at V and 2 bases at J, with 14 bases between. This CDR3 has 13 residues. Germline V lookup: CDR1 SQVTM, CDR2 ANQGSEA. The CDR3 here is CSSAPGTTDTQYF. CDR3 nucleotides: TGCAGCTCAGCCCCGGGGACCACAGATACGCAGTATTTT.

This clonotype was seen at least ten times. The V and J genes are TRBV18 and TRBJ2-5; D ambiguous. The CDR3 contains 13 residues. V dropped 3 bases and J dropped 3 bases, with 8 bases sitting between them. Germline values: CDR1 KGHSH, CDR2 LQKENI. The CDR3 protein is CASSPFGEETQYF. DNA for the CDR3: TGTGCCAGCTCACCGTTTGGAGAAGAGACCCAGTACTTC.

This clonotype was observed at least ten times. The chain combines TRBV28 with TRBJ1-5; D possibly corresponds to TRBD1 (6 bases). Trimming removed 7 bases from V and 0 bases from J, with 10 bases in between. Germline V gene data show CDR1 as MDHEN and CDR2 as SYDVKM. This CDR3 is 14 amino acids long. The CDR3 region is CASTPGVSNQPQHF. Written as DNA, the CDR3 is TGTGCCAGCACCCCAGGGGTTAGCAATCAGCCCCAGCATTTT.

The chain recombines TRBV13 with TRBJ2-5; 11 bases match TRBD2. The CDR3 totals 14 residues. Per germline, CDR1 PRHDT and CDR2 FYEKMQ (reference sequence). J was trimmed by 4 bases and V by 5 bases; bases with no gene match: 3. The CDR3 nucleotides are TGTGCCAGCAGCCTAGCGGGAGGACTAGAGACCCAGTACTTC. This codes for CASSLAGGLETQYF.

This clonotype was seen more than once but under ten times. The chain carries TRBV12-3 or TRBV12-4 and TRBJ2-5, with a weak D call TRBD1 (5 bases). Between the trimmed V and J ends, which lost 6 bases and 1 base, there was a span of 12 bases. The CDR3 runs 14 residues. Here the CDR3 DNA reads TGTGCCAGCAGCCATCGACAGTTCCAAGAGACCCAGTACTTC. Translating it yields CASSHRQFQETQYF.